These 15 T cell receptor beta chains share one sample of origin, sequenced in a study of graft-versus-host responses after intestinal transplantation. TCRdb keeps only in-frame clones here, not all; method: immunoSEQ multiplex PCR. This table has over 80,000 clones, around 91% appearing once. Their recognized antigens are unknown. Material: unstimulated CD4+ T cells sorted from spleen or lymph node cells, obtained before transplant. These receptors were collected from a human donor who was the organ donor for an intestinal transplant.

The chain has TRBV30 and TRBJ1-2, with D possibly TRBD1 on 5 matching bases. V was cut by 4 bases and J by 4 bases, with 16 bases left in between. This CDR3 comprises 14 residues. Germline CDR1 is GTSNPN and CDR2 is SVGIG (reference sequence). DNA for the CDR3: TGTGCCTGGACCCCCCCGGACACCTTCTATGGCTACACCTTC. Amino acid sequence: CAWTPPDTFYGYTF.

This CDR3 is CATSRGGSGSSSGANVLTF. CDR3 DNA sequence: TGTGCCACCAGCAGAGGGGGTTCGGGGTCAAGCTCTGGGGCCAACGTCCTGACTTTC. V and J are TRBV15 and TRBJ2-6, with D perhaps TRBD2 (5 bases). The CDR3 spans 19 residues. V lost 1 base and J 0 bases, leaving 16 bases between the germline ends. Germline lookup yields CDR1 LNHNV and CDR2 YYDKDF (reference sequence).

The rearrangement links TRBV5-6 to TRBJ2-7, with 9 bases lining up with TRBD1. J lost 7 bases, V lost 3 bases, and 8 bases had no gene match. Germline CDR1 SGHDT, CDR2 YYEEEE. The CDR3 loop spans 14 amino acids. The CDR3 region is CASSWGTGSEEQYF. In DNA, the CDR3 is TGTGCCAGCAGCTGGGGGACAGGGTCGGAAGAGCAGTACTTC.

The V and J genes are TRBV7-3 and TRBJ2-3; D is ambiguous. V was trimmed by 1 base and J by 3 bases, leaving 8 bases between them. CDR3 size: 14 residues. Germline CDR1 is SGHTA and CDR2 is FQGTGA. This CDR3 is CASSLSLGTDTQYF. The DNA of the CDR3 is TGTGCCAGCAGCTTAAGTCTCGGGACAGATACGCAGTATTTT.

The chain links TRBV5-1 to TRBJ2-7; TRBD2 aligns across 7 bases. Unmatched junction bases numbered 0, after V lost 0 bases and J lost 0 bases. Per the germline V gene, CDR1 is SGHRS and CDR2 is YFSETQ. CDR3 length equals 14 residues. The CDR3, as DNA: TGCGCCAGCAGCTTGGCTAGCGGCTCCTACGAGCAGTACTTC. It translates to CASSLASGSYEQYF.

This sequence joins TRBV6-1 and TRBJ1-6; 9 bases are a match to TRBD1. The CDR3 has 18 residues. The V gene end was trimmed by 4 bases and the J gene end by 7 bases; junction bases not matched to a gene: 14. The germline V gene encodes CDR1 MNHNS and CDR2 SASEGT. The CDR3 DNA reads TGTGCCAGCAGTGGACCGGGACAGGGACCTTCTGGGAATTCACCCCTCCACTTT. Residues: CASSGPGQGPSGNSPLHF.

This clone was seen once. The chain uses TRBV9 and TRBJ2-2, with TRBD2 matching 14 bases. The CDR3 loop spans 15 amino acids. V gave up 4 bases and J gave up 11 bases; unmatched junction bases: 7. Germline assignment: CDR1 SGDLS and CDR2 YYNGEE. The CDR3 spells CASSPRLAGGPELFF. The CDR3 DNA is TGTGCCAGCAGCCCCCGACTAGCGGGGGGGCCAGAGCTGTTTTTT.

Details on this clone: At the DNA level, this CDR3 is encoded by other sequences in the same sample as well. The CDR3 DNA sequence: TGTGCCACCAGCAGAGATCCTAGGACCGGGGAGCTGTTTTTT. It codes for CATSRDPRTGELFF. The J gene is TRBJ2-2, the V gene TRBV15; D uncertain. Germline CDR1 is LNHNV and CDR2 is YYDKDF (reference sequence). The CDR3 loop spans 14 amino acids. With 0 bases removed from V and 5 bases from J, the gap between germline ends came to 7 bases.

The genes are TRBV30 and TRBJ2-1; 13 bases match TRBD2. From germline, CDR1 is GTSNPN and CDR2 SVGIG (reference sequence). The CDR3 totals 15 residues. V lost 2 bases, J lost 10 bases, and 8 bases stayed unmatched. CDR3 nucleotide sequence: TGTGCCTGGAGTACGGGACTAGCGGGGAGGGGGGAGCAGTTCTTC. Its protein product is CAWSTGLAGRGEQFF.

The chain carries TRBV5-5 and TRBJ2-1; 12 nucleotides match TRBD2. With V trimmed by 2 bases and J by 4 bases, 7 bases remained unmatched. This CDR3 comprises 17 residues. The germline V gene encodes CDR1 SGHKS and CDR2 YYEKEE (reference sequence). The CDR3 sequence is CASSFPSGGEGYNEQFF. In DNA form, the CDR3 reads TGTGCCAGCAGCTTCCCTAGCGGGGGGGAAGGATACAATGAGCAGTTCTTC.

The chain links TRBV4-3 to TRBJ2-3, with TRBD2 matching over 12 bases. V was pared by 5 bases and J by 2 bases, with 5 bases of the junction left unmatched. CDR1 is LGHNA, CDR2 YSLEER, per germline. The CDR3 spans 16 residues. Written as DNA, the CDR3 is TGCGCCAGCAGCTCCTGGACTAGCGGGGACACAGATACGCAGTATTTT. Residues: CASSSWTSGDTDTQYF.

This chain uses TRBV11-2 with TRBJ2-1; D call uncertain. The CDR3 totals 14 residues. In germline, CDR1 is SGHAT, CDR2 FQNNGV. V gave up 0 bases and J gave up 5 bases, with 8 bases separating them. Here the CDR3 reads CASSLDLRDNEQFF. CDR3 in DNA: TGTGCCAGCAGCTTAGATCTTCGGGACAATGAGCAGTTCTTC.

This rearrangement joins TRBV5-8 to TRBJ1-5; D is ambiguous. Germline lookup yields CDR1 SGHTS and CDR2 YDEGEE. V lost 2 bases to trimming and J lost 0 bases, with 9 bases between them. CDR3 length: 15 residues. The CDR3 sequence: CASSFTVISNQPQHF. CDR3 DNA sequence: TGTGCCAGCAGCTTCACAGTAATTAGCAATCAGCCCCAGCATTTT.

DNA for the CDR3: TGTGCCAGCAGCCGGGACAGGGGTACCCCAGAGACCCAGTACTTC. This encodes CASSRDRGTPETQYF. This chain joins TRBV7-2 and TRBJ2-5, with 10 bases lining up with TRBD1. V was clipped by 5 bases and J by 4 bases; unmatched bases: 7. Per germline, CDR1 SGHTA and CDR2 FQGNSA. The CDR3 sequence is 15 residues long.

This sequence joins TRBV19 and TRBJ2-7, with unresolved D. Germline CDR1 and CDR2: LNHDA and SQIVND (reference sequence). The CDR3 has 13 residues. Trimming shortened V by 1 base and J by 6 bases, and 10 bases separated the two germline ends. The CDR3 DNA is TGTGCCAGTAGTATAGGGCCCCGCTCCGAGCAGTACTTC. Translating it yields CASSIGPRSEQYF.